This T cell receptor beta chain comes out of a study of neurological immune-mediated disorders. Time point denoted: longitudinal time-point 1 (baseline). This CDR3 contains 13 residues. Germline CDR1 SNHLY, CDR2 FYNNEI. V dropped 5 bases and J dropped 1 base, with 8 bases sitting between them. TCRdb fed the 5' RACE reads into MiXCR, producing one record per CDR3 protein. The repertoire holds tens of thousands of distinct CDR3 sequences, with 10% as singletons. This clonotype has at least ten counts. Sequenced input: PBMCs. The chain carries TRBV2 and TRBJ2-5; D remains unclear. The clonotype originates from a middle-aged woman in good health. CDR3 sequence reads: CASSWAAQETQYF. The CDR3 bases are TGTGCCAGCAGTTGGGCAGCCCAAGAGACCCAGTACTTC.